The 2 T cell receptor beta chains presented below share a single source sample, sequenced in a study of graft-versus-host responses after intestinal transplantation. Antigen specificity for these receptors is unknown. Sequenced by immunoSEQ multiplex PCR; TCRdb stores in-frame clones only, minus some. The table has some 92,000 clones, roughly 92% seen once. The sample was unstimulated CD4+ T cells sorted from spleen or lymph node cells, taken before intestinal transplant. The receptor source for this set is a human donor who received an intestinal transplant.

The chain links TRBV9 to TRBJ2-2, with D unresolved. The CDR3 runs to 11 residues. The V end lost 4 bases, the J end lost 9 bases, and 7 bases lay between the germline ends. Per germline, CDR1 SGDLS and CDR2 YYNGEE. Here the CDR3 reads CASSSPRELFF. The CDR3 DNA sequence: TGTGCCAGCAGCTCCCCCCGGGAGCTGTTTTTT.

The chain employs TRBV7-6 and TRBJ2-7; 14 bases match TRBD2. V shed 5 bases and J 3 bases; nucleotides not matched to a gene: 3. The CDR3 consists of 15 residues. CDR1 and CDR2 from the germline V gene are SGHVS and FNYEAQ. The CDR3 DNA sequence: TGTGCCAGCAGCCGGGGACTAGCGGGAGTCTACGAGCAGTACTTC. This codes for CASSRGLAGVYEQYF.